Each of the 13 T cell receptor beta chains below was sequenced from the same sample in a study of shared clonotypes between healthy human individuals. The repertoire was sequenced with immunoSEQ multiplex PCR; TCRdb's copy has only in-frame clones and lacks some. The sample consists of 2 million to 2.5 million clones, 85% to 95% of them appearing once. The sequenced material came from naive CD4+ T cells from PBMCs. The subset was: CD45RA+ positively selected. These receptors all come from a man between 18 and 35 years old in good health. Some clones in this sample may be carry-over from other donors' samples.

This rearrangement joins TRBV4-1 to TRBJ2-1; D gene ambiguous. The CDR3 extends over 15 amino acids. Germline V lookup: CDR1 MGHRA, CDR2 YSYEKL. Trimming cost V 1 base and J 4 bases, with 11 bases left between them. CDR3 coding DNA: TGCGCCAGCAGCCAAGGTCAGGACCCTTACAATGAGCAGTTCTTC. Amino acid sequence: CASSQGQDPYNEQFF.

V usage is TRBV5-1 and J usage is TRBJ2-5; D is perhaps TRBD1 (6 bases). CDR3 size: 14 residues. Germline values: CDR1 SGHRS, CDR2 YFSETQ. V shed 4 bases and J shed 4 bases, with 14 bases lying between them. The CDR3 DNA is TGCGCCAGCAGCCCCTGGACAGAATTAGAGACCCAGTACTTC. This encodes CASSPWTELETQYF.

The V gene is TRBV27, the J gene TRBJ2-4; 8 bases agree with TRBD2. Germline V gene lookup returns CDR1 MNHEY and CDR2 SMNVEV (reference sequence). After removal of 5 bases from V and 4 bases from J, the junction contained 1 base not matched to a gene. This CDR3 has 13 residues. The CDR3 DNA reads TGTGCCAGCAGTGCGGGGGGAAAAAACATTCAGTACTTC. Its protein is CASSAGGKNIQYF.

A single count supports this clone. Other DNA sequences in this sample translate to the same CDR3. This rearrangement joins TRBV18 to TRBJ2-3; no clear D gene. The V gene lost 2 bases and the J gene lost 6 bases, with 9 bases spanning the gap. This CDR3 has 13 amino acids. The germline gives CDR1 KGHSH, CDR2 LQKENI. In nucleotides, the CDR3 is TGTGCCAGCTCACCATCTCCGGGTGATACGCAGTATTTT. Its translation: CASSPSPGDTQYF.

A remark on this clone: The same CDR3 is also encoded by other DNA sequences in this sample. The gene calls are TRBV20-1 and TRBJ2-3, with no clear D. V dropped 3 bases and J dropped 6 bases, with 4 bases sitting between them. Germline CDR1 is DFQATT and CDR2 is SNEGSKA (reference sequence). The CDR3 is 10 amino acids. CDR3 amino acids: CSARSDTQYF. Written as DNA, the CDR3 is TGCAGTGCTAGGTCCGATACGCAGTATTTT.

Regarding this clone: Within the sample, other DNA sequences also encode this same CDR3. This chain uses TRBV5-1 with TRBJ2-5, with 7 bases matching TRBD2. Germline V CDR1 and CDR2: SGHRS, YFSETQ. The V gene end was trimmed by 0 bases and the J gene end by 1 base; junction bases not matched to a gene: 0. CDR3 length: 14 amino acids. Written as DNA, the CDR3 is TGCGCCAGCAGCTTGGCGGGGGGCCAAGAGACCCAGTACTTC. This codes for CASSLAGGQETQYF.

The gene calls are TRBV7-9 and TRBJ2-1; D might be TRBD1 or TRBD2, each matching 6 bases. Looked up from germline, CDR1 is SEHNR and CDR2 is FQNEAQ (reference sequence). CDR3 length equals 15 residues. V was cut by 7 bases and J by 7 bases, with 20 bases left in between. This chain's CDR3 is CASIPSPGGLNEQFF. CDR3 in DNA: TGTGCCAGCATCCCATCGCCCGGGGGCTTGAATGAGCAGTTCTTC.

This clone was detected once. The chain recombines TRBV5-4 with TRBJ1-3; the D is unclear. This CDR3 region has 14 residues. V lost 0 bases and J lost 8, with 12 bases in between. Germline V gives CDR1 SGHNT, CDR2 YYREEE (reference sequence). The CDR3 spells CASSLEGRPDTIYF. CDR3 DNA sequence: TGTGCCAGCAGCTTGGAGGGCAGACCGGACACCATATATTTT.

A note on this clone: Other DNA sequences in this sample translate to the same CDR3. The J gene is TRBJ1-5, the V gene TRBV5-1; 9 nucleotides line up with TRBD1. V was pared by 0 bases and J by 2 bases, with 0 bases of the junction left unmatched. This CDR3 is 15 amino acids long. CDR1 and CDR2 (germline): SGHRS, YFSETQ. CDR3 nucleotide sequence: TGCGCCAGCAGCTTGGGACAGGGGGGCAATCAGCCCCAGCATTTT. Residues: CASSLGQGGNQPQHF.

V usage is TRBV14 and J usage is TRBJ1-2; D is perhaps TRBD1 (6 bases). The V and J ends lost 4 bases and 2 bases respectively, with 11 bases between them. Germline V gives CDR1 SGHDN, CDR2 FVKESK. The CDR3 is made up of 14 amino acids. Written as DNA, the CDR3 is TGTGCCAGCAGCCCACTGGACAGCAACTATGGCTACACCTTC. Amino acids: CASSPLDSNYGYTF.

As for this clone: Other DNA sequences from this sample encode an identical CDR3 as well. The V call is TRBV18, the J call TRBJ2-3; no definite D call. The CDR3 loop spans 14 amino acids. The V gene's germline CDR1 is KGHSH and CDR2 LQKENI. With 3 bases removed from V and 0 bases from J, the gap between germline ends came to 7 bases. CDR3 sequence reads: CASSPTASTDTQYF. For the CDR3, the DNA is TGTGCCAGCTCACCGACGGCCAGCACAGATACGCAGTATTTT.

The chain recombines TRBV5-1 with TRBJ1-1, with D perhaps matching TRBD1 (5 bases). Trimming took 4 bases from V and 0 from J, leaving 13 bases between them. Germline values: CDR1 SGHRS, CDR2 YFSETQ. The CDR3 contains 15 residues. CDR3 bases: TGCGCCAGCAGCCCCGACAGATTTATGAACACTGAAGCTTTCTTT. This translates into CASSPDRFMNTEAFF.

V is TRBV7-9 and J is TRBJ2-1, with D possibly TRBD1 on 6 matching bases. Per germline, CDR1 SEHNR and CDR2 FQNEAQ (reference sequence). V was cut by 4 bases and J by 7 bases, with 17 bases left in between. The CDR3 is made up of 15 amino acids. CDR3 in amino acids: CASSYPINQGNEQFF. The CDR3 DNA is TGTGCCAGCAGCTACCCAATAAATCAGGGGAATGAGCAGTTCTTC.